A single sample is the source of the 32 T cell receptor beta chains below, sequenced in a study of T-cell reconstitution after alpha-beta-depleted transplantation in children. The library targeted TCRbeta and was prepared with unique molecular identifiers. TCRdb ran MiXCR on the PCR reads and lists one entry per CDR3 protein. Of 120,000 to 150,000 distinct CDR3 sequences listed, 8% to 10% were seen once; the top ten hold about a sixth. Sequencing used PBMCs, mostly from graft donor cells, obtained 180 days after TCRalphabeta/CD19-depleted stem cell transplant. The receptors stem from a female patient aged 2-10 years who had a stem cell transplant for congenital amegakaryocytic thrombocytopenia, so the T cells may come from the graft donor.

This clonotype came up a few times. The chain links TRBV20-1 to TRBJ2-5; 10 bases are shared with TRBD2. CDR1 DFQATT and CDR2 SNEGSKA come from the germline V gene (reference sequence). This CDR3 comprises 13 residues. V lost 6 bases, J lost 5 bases, and 6 bases stayed unmatched. This CDR3 reads CSAERGGRETQYF. As DNA, the CDR3 is TGCAGTGCCGAGCGGGGGGGCAGGGAGACCCAGTACTTC.

This clonotype was recorded at least ten times. This chain joins TRBV24-1 and TRBJ2-1; TRBD1 matches at 8 bases. The CDR3 spans 15 residues. The J segment lost 2 bases and the V segment lost 3 bases, leaving 2 bases of the junction unmatched. The V gene's germline CDR1 is KGHDR and CDR2 SFDVKD. The DNA of the CDR3 is TGTGCCACCAGTGATCCGGGACAGGCCTACAATGAGCAGTTCTTC. Its protein product is CATSDPGQAYNEQFF.

The V gene is TRBV12-3 or TRBV12-4, the J gene TRBJ2-3, with a weak D call TRBD2 (6 bases). CDR3 length: 15 amino acids. V was cut by 5 bases and J by 0 bases, with 12 bases left in between. CDR3 residues: CASSARGFSTDTQYF. The CDR3 DNA sequence: TGTGCCAGCAGTGCTCGGGGGTTTAGCACAGATACGCAGTATTTT.

This clonotype was detected only a few times. V gene TRBV9 combines with J gene TRBJ2-1; D is possibly TRBD1 or TRBD2 (5 bases each). CDR1 and CDR2 (germline): SGDLS, YYNGEE. V was shortened by 3 bases and J by 0 bases, with 10 bases between the two germline ends. This CDR3 comprises 15 residues. The CDR3 region is CASSAGTSSYNEQFF. CDR3 coding DNA: TGTGCCAGCAGCGCAGGGACGAGCTCCTACAATGAGCAGTTCTTC. Using reference TRBV9 and TRBJ2-1 for the parts outside the CDR3, the full variable domain is DSGVTQTPKHLITATGQRVTLRCSPRSGDLSVYWYQQSLDQGLQFLIQYYNGEERAKGNILERFSAQQFPDLHSELNLSSLELGDSALYFCASSAGTSSYNEQFFGPGTRLTVL.

This clonotype was recorded many times. V usage is TRBV29-1 and J usage is TRBJ1-2; maybe TRBD1 (6 bases). Germline V gives CDR1 SQVTM, CDR2 ANQGSEA. The V gene lost 7 bases and the J gene lost 2 bases, with 29 bases spanning the gap. The CDR3 contains 18 residues. The CDR3 loop is CSGVRPEGEGQLNYGYTF. DNA for the CDR3: TGCAGCGGGGTGCGCCCAGAGGGTGAAGGACAGCTCAACTATGGCTACACCTTC. Drawing the rest from reference TRBV29-1 and TRBJ1-2, the complete variable domain is SAVISQKPSRDICQRGTSLTIQCQVDSQVTMMFWYRQQPGQSLTLIATANQGSEATYESGFVIDKFPISRPNLTFSTLTVSNMSPEDSSIYLCSGVRPEGEGQLNYGYTFGSGTRLTVV.

This clonotype came up many times. The rearrangement joins TRBV5-1 to TRBJ2-3; a weak D match, TRBD2 (6 bases). Per germline, CDR1 SGHRS and CDR2 YFSETQ. The CDR3 has 15 amino acids. Deletions cut 4 bases from V and 2 bases from J, with 14 bases between. DNA for the CDR3: TGCGCCAGCAGCATCGGGGGAGGCTCCACAGATACGCAGTATTTT. Translation gives CASSIGGGSTDTQYF.

The table lists this clonotype with many counts. J is TRBJ2-3 and V is TRBV18, with D perhaps matching TRBD1 (5 bases). V was pared by 1 base and J by 3 bases, with 8 bases between. This CDR3 has 14 residues. In germline, CDR1 is KGHSH, CDR2 LQKENI. The CDR3 region is CASSPRQGTDTQYF. CDR3 DNA sequence: TGTGCCAGCTCACCACGGCAGGGTACAGATACGCAGTATTTT.

CDR3 DNA: TGTGCCAGCAGCCCCCGCGGGGGCTCTGGGGCCAACGTCCTGACTTTC. Protein product: CASSPRGGSGANVLTF. The gene calls are TRBV7-2 and TRBJ2-6; 7 bases match TRBD2. CDR1 and CDR2 (germline): SGHTA, FQGNSA. V dropped 5 bases and J dropped 0; count of bases not matched to a gene: 4. The CDR3 runs 16 residues.

This clonotype was recorded at least ten times. CDR3 coding DNA: TGCGCCAGCAGCTTGGGTGACTCTGGGGCCAACGTCCTGACTTTC. This translates into CASSLGDSGANVLTF. This chain uses TRBV5-1 with TRBJ2-6; D is uncertain. Trimming pared 0 bases from V and 0 bases from J, leaving 4 bases between. The length of the CDR3 is 15 residues. Germline V lookup: CDR1 SGHRS, CDR2 YFSETQ.

This clonotype was seen a handful of times. The chain uses TRBV6-1 and TRBJ1-1; D may be TRBD1 (5 bases). CDR1 and CDR2 (germline): MNHNS, SASEGT. The CDR3 sequence is 13 residues long. Trimming removed 4 bases at V and 2 bases at J, with 8 bases between. CDR3 loop: CASSGTSNTEAFF. CDR3 nucleotide sequence: TGTGCCAGCAGTGGGACAAGCAACACTGAAGCTTTCTTT.

In this sample, this clonotype turned up many times. V and J are TRBV19 and TRBJ2-1, with 8 bases matching TRBD2. CDR3 length: 13 amino acids. Germline values: CDR1 LNHDA, CDR2 SQIVND (reference sequence). V lost 10 bases, J lost 0 bases, and 2 bases stayed unmatched. CDR3: CATSGSSYNEQFF. The CDR3 DNA reads TGTGCCACCAGCGGGAGCTCCTACAATGAGCAGTTCTTC.

V gene TRBV4-3 combines with J gene TRBJ2-3; 12 nucleotides agree with TRBD2. The CDR3 sequence is 16 residues long. The trim removed 3 bases at V and 3 bases at J, leaving 4 bases unmatched. Per the germline V gene, CDR1 is LGHNA and CDR2 is YSLEER. The CDR3 reads CASSQELAGGTDTQYF. CDR3 in DNA: TGCGCCAGCAGCCAGGAACTAGCGGGAGGAACAGATACGCAGTATTTT.

This clonotype was counted at least ten times. The J gene is TRBJ2-7, the V gene TRBV25-1; no reliable D call. The length of the CDR3 is 15 residues. Trimming removed 3 bases at V and 0 bases at J, with 12 bases between. In germline, CDR1 is MGHDK, CDR2 SYGVNS. The CDR3 loop reads CASSDGRSISYEQYF. The CDR3 bases are TGTGCCAGCAGTGATGGTAGGTCAATCTCCTACGAGCAGTACTTC.

There are a few counts of this clonotype. V gene TRBV20-1 combines with J gene TRBJ2-7; 12 bases map to TRBD1. With 6 bases clipped from V and 2 bases from J, the junction kept 5 bases outside the gene matches. The CDR3 sequence is 14 residues long. In germline, CDR1 is DFQATT, CDR2 SNEGSKA (reference sequence). The CDR3 DNA follows: TGCAGTGCAATCCGGGACAGGGGGCCCTACGAGCAGTACTTC. Translating gives CSAIRDRGPYEQYF.

The chain employs TRBV4-2 and TRBJ2-7, with 7 positions matching TRBD2. The germline V gene has CDR1 LGHNA and CDR2 YNFKEQ. With 10 bases clipped from V and 3 bases from J, the junction kept 15 bases outside the gene matches. The CDR3 is made up of 15 amino acids. This chain's CDR3 is CAMGPAWEGSYEQYF. For the CDR3, the DNA is TGTGCCATGGGCCCTGCGTGGGAGGGTAGCTACGAGCAGTACTTC.

This clonotype has a count of ten or more. The chain has TRBV6-1 and TRBJ1-2; perhaps TRBD1 as D (5 bases). Trimming took off 4 bases at V and 2 bases at J, with 17 bases between the two ends. The CDR3 has 16 residues. CDR1 and CDR2 from the germline V gene are MNHNS and SASEGT. The CDR3 DNA reads TGTGCCAGCAGTGGAATAATCCCGGGACCAAACTATGGCTACACCTTC. Encoded protein: CASSGIIPGPNYGYTF.

At least ten counts were recorded for this clonotype. The rearrangement joins TRBV5-1 to TRBJ2-3, with 10 bases identical to TRBD2. This CDR3 contains 17 residues. Germline V lookup: CDR1 SGHRS, CDR2 YFSETQ. The ends lost 4 bases at V and 1 base at J; junction bases unmatched: 9. As DNA, the CDR3 is TGCGCCAGCAGCGTTCTAGCGGGAGAGGAGGGCACAGATACGCAGTATTTT. Translation: CASSVLAGEEGTDTQYF.

This clonotype was recorded many times. The chain has TRBV7-6 and TRBJ2-1; 11 bases line up with TRBD1. V was pared by 7 bases and J by 8 bases, with 10 bases of the junction left unmatched. The CDR3 has 15 amino acids. Germline V gives CDR1 SGHVS, CDR2 FNYEAQ. CDR3 in DNA: TGTGCCAGCACCAAACTGGACAGGGGGCGATATGAGCAGTTCTTC. This translates into CASTKLDRGRYEQFF.

The table lists this clonotype with many counts. This CDR3 is CASSPLRDNYGYTF. CDR3 nucleotide sequence: TGTGCCAGCAGTCCACTCAGGGATAACTATGGCTACACCTTC. The rearrangement uses TRBV6-5 and TRBJ1-2, with D possibly matching TRBD1 (5 bases). The CDR3 is made up of 14 amino acids. V was shortened by 5 bases and J by 1 base, with 11 bases between the two germline ends. Germline CDR1 MNHEY, CDR2 SVGAGI.

The chain employs TRBV5-6 and TRBJ1-2, with no clear D. The germline V gene encodes CDR1 SGHDT and CDR2 YYEEEE. V was trimmed by 2 bases and J by 4 bases, leaving 12 bases between them. This CDR3 spans 14 amino acids. CDR3 residues: CASSFSTAIYGYTF. CDR3 nucleotides: TGTGCCAGCAGCTTTTCTACGGCAATCTATGGCTACACCTTC. Based on the CDR3 plus reference TRBV5-6 and TRBJ1-2, the full variable domain is DAGVTQSPTHLIKTRGQQVTLRCSPKSGHDTVSWYQQALGQGPQFIFQYYEEEERQRGNFPDRFSGHQFPNYSSELNVNALLLGDSALYLCASSFSTAIYGYTFGSGTRLTVV.

V gene TRBV12-3 or TRBV12-4 combines with J gene TRBJ2-2; D gene unclear. The ends were cut back, 5 bases at V and 4 bases at J, with 20 bases in the middle. The CDR3 loop spans 17 amino acids. This CDR3 reads CASSPWAAFLGTGELFF. The CDR3 region has the DNA TGTGCCAGCAGTCCCTGGGCAGCTTTCTTAGGCACCGGGGAGCTGTTTTTT.

Only one count was recorded for this clonotype. A much larger clone lies one base from this, so it may be a read error. The V and J genes are TRBV21-1 and TRBJ1-2; the table's D call, TRBD1, was not checked against the DNA. TRBV21-1 is tagged as a pseudogene. This CDR3 is built from 13 residues. CDR3 sequence reads: CASSRGPQGAYTF. CDR3 sequence (DNA): TGTGCCAGCAGCCGAGGACCGCAGGGGGCCTACACCTTC.

This rearrangement joins TRBV5-6 to TRBJ2-5, with D maybe TRBD2 (6 bases). The CDR3 is made up of 14 amino acids. Germline CDR1 SGHDT, CDR2 YYEEEE. Trimming took off 0 bases at V and 11 bases at J, with 17 bases between the two ends. The CDR3 coding sequence is TGTGCCAGCAGCTTGGACCCGTCGGGAGAGAGACAGTACTTC. Amino acid sequence: CASSLDPSGERQYF.

A word on this clonotype: A much larger clone is a single base away; this may be a read error. The chain joins TRBV5-1 to TRBJ1-5; TRBD1 matches at 7 bases. The V gene end was trimmed by 4 bases and the J gene end by 6 bases; junction bases not matched to a gene: 10. From germline, CDR1 is SGHRS and CDR2 YFSETQ. CDR3 size: 15 residues. The CDR3 sequence: CASSPDRLEGQPQHF. In nucleotides, the CDR3 is TGCGCCAGCAGCCCGGACAGGCTAGAGGGTCAGCCCCAGCATTTT.

This clonotype has ten or more counts. This chain uses TRBV10-3 with TRBJ2-7; 9 bases agree with TRBD1. Germline CDR1 and CDR2: ENHRY and SYGVKD. V shed 2 bases, J shed 4 bases, and the junction held 3 bases outside the gene matches. The length of the CDR3 is 14 residues. The CDR3 DNA is TGTGCCATCAGTGAGACAGGGGGCTTGTACGAGCAGTACTTC. Translating it yields CAISETGGLYEQYF.

This chain joins TRBV19 and TRBJ2-7; 11 bases are a match to TRBD2. V lost 3 bases, J lost 3 bases, and 7 bases stayed unmatched. Looked up from germline, CDR1 is LNHDA and CDR2 is SQIVND (reference sequence). CDR3 size: 16 residues. CDR3 DNA sequence: TGTGCCAGTAGTATGGCTGCTAGCGGGAGGTTCTACGAGCAGTACTTC. Residues: CASSMAASGRFYEQYF.

In this sample, this clonotype turned up many times. This chain links TRBV11-1 with TRBJ2-7; 9 bases align to TRBD1. V lost 0 bases, J lost 2 bases, and 2 bases stayed unmatched. Per the germline V gene, CDR1 is SGHAT and CDR2 is FQDESV (reference sequence). This CDR3 region has 15 residues. The CDR3 coding sequence is TGTGCCAGCAGCTTAGCAGGGACAGGGCCCTACGAGCAGTACTTC. Its translation is CASSLAGTGPYEQYF. Using reference TRBV11-1 and TRBJ2-7 for the parts outside the CDR3, the full variable domain is EAEVAQSPRYKITEKSQAVAFWCDPISGHATLYWYRQILGQGPELLVQFQDESVVDDSQLPKDRFSAERLKGVDSTLKIQPAELGDSAMYLCASSLAGTGPYEQYFGPGTRLTVT.

The chain carries TRBV5-1 and TRBJ1-2; tentative D call: TRBD1 (6 bases). CDR1 SGHRS and CDR2 YFSETQ come from the germline V gene. This CDR3 has 15 residues. Trimming removed 0 bases from V and 8 bases from J, with 17 bases in between. For the CDR3, the DNA is TGCGCCAGCAGCTTGGAGGTGGTTACAGGGAGCGGCTACACCTTC. This encodes CASSLEVVTGSGYTF.

This clonotype was detected ten times or more. The chain employs TRBV5-1 and TRBJ2-3; TRBD2 might be the D (5 bases). V was trimmed by 0 bases and J by 6 bases, leaving 17 bases between them. Germline V gene sequence: CDR1 SGHRS, CDR2 YFSETQ. The CDR3 length is 16 residues. CDR3 sequence reads: CASSLASGSPFDTQYF. In DNA form, the CDR3 reads TGCGCCAGCAGCTTGGCTTCGGGGTCCCCCTTCGATACGCAGTATTTT.

The table lists this clonotype with a few counts. The chain carries TRBV4-3 and TRBJ2-3, with 11 bases matching TRBD2. The ends lost 0 bases at V and 2 bases at J; junction bases unmatched: 10. Germline CDR1 LGHNA, CDR2 YSLEER. The CDR3 is made up of 19 amino acids. CDR3 protein: CASSQEFRLAGGFTDTQYF. The CDR3 coding sequence is TGCGCCAGCAGCCAAGAATTCCGGCTAGCGGGAGGCTTCACAGATACGCAGTATTTT.

This clonotype was detected ten times or more. The rearrangement links TRBV28 to TRBJ1-1; D not certain. The ends were cut back, 6 bases at V and 4 bases at J, with 15 bases in the middle. The CDR3 spans 14 residues. CDR1 and CDR2 (germline): MDHEN, SYDVKM. The CDR3 reads CASSSRVGGTEAFF. Written as DNA, the CDR3 is TGTGCCAGCAGCTCCCGTGTAGGTGGCACTGAAGCTTTCTTT.

This clonotype showed up just a few times. Here the CDR3 reads CASREKGEADTQYF. In nucleotides, the CDR3 is TGTGCCAGCAGAGAGAAAGGGGAGGCAGATACGCAGTATTTT. The rearrangement uses TRBV6-1 and TRBJ2-3; possibly TRBD2 for D (6 bases). The CDR3 covers 14 residues. Germline loops: CDR1 MNHNS, CDR2 SASEGT. Trimming stripped 6 bases from V and 4 bases from J, with 14 bases between.